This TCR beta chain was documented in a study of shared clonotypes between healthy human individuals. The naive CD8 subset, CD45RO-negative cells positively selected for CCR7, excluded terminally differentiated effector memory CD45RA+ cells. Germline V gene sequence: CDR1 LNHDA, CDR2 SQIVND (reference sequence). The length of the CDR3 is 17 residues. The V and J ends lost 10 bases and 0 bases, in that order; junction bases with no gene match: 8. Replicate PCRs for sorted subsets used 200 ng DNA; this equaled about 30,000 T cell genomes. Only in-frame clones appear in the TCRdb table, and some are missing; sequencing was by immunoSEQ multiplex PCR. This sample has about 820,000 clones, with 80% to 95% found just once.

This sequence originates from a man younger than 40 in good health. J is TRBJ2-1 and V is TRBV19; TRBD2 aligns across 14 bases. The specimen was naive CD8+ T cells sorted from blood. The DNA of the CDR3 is TGTGCCACCCGGACTAGCGGGAGGCCGAGCTCCTACAATGAGCAGTTCTTC. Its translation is CATRTSGRPSSYNEQFF.